These 17 T cell receptor beta chains were all obtained from the same sample, sequenced in a study of T cell responses to AZD1222 COVID-19 vaccine (dated by TCRdb to the early 2020s). Receptor libraries were prepared by the immunoSEQ multiplex PCR assay. TCRdb obtained this table from immuneACCESS and retained in-frame rearrangements with V and J assigned. These tables miss some clones; where compared with another copy, unresolved V genes account for less than half of the shortfall, and the remainder is unexplained. This sample holds roughly 140,000 clones; 80% to 95% were observed only once. Jointly, the top ten make up around 1.7% of the sample. In the paper's terms, the time point label means: baseline before first vaccination. Source: peripheral blood, taken on day 0 of AZD1222 vaccination. The receptors stem from an adult in good health.

This clone was counted once. This chain links TRBV5-4 with TRBJ2-1, with D maybe TRBD2 (5 bases). V was cut by 2 bases and J by 5 bases, with 14 bases left in between. Germline loops: CDR1 SGHNT, CDR2 YYREEE (reference sequence). This CDR3 region has 15 residues. CDR3 nucleotides: TGTGCCAGCAGCTTTACGGGGTCCTATAACAATGAGCAGTTCTTC. The encoded protein is CASSFTGSYNNEQFF.

The genes are TRBV30 and TRBJ1-1; D is unclear. The CDR3 length is 12 residues. From germline, CDR1 is GTSNPN and CDR2 SVGIG (reference sequence). The V gene lost 5 bases and the J gene lost 5 bases, with 12 bases spanning the gap. The CDR3 coding sequence is TGTGCCTGGGTTAACGTTCTTACTGAAGCTTTCTTT. This sequence encodes CAWVNVLTEAFF.

V gene TRBV19 combines with J gene TRBJ2-1; 8 nucleotides agree with TRBD2. The germline CDR1 and CDR2 sequences are LNHDA and SQIVND (reference sequence). The CDR3 has 17 amino acids. V gave up 3 bases and J gave up 6 bases; unmatched junction bases: 13. CDR3 sequence (DNA): TGTGCCAGTAGTATGGGGGCCCTGCGGGAGGTCGTCAATGAGCAGTTCTTC. Amino acids: CASSMGALREVVNEQFF. Combining the CDR3 with reference TRBV19 and TRBJ2-1 gives the whole variable domain DGGITQSPKYLFRKEGQNVTLSCEQNLNHDAMYWYRQDPGQGLRLIYYSQIVNDFQKGDIAEGYSVSREKKESFPLTVTSAQKNPTAFYLCASSMGALREVVNEQFFGPGTRLTVL.

The chain recombines TRBV30 with TRBJ1-1; 7 bases match TRBD1. This CDR3 region has 16 residues. From germline, CDR1 is GTSNPN and CDR2 SVGIG (reference sequence). Losses at the gene ends were 1 base for V and 3 bases for J; bases not matched to a gene: 11. Here the CDR3 reads CAWSGGLGGHDTEAFF. The CDR3 DNA reads TGTGCCTGGAGTGGCGGGCTAGGGGGCCATGACACTGAAGCTTTCTTT.

The genes are TRBV27 and TRBJ2-3; 16 nucleotides align to TRBD2. V lost 3 bases, J lost 3 bases, and 6 bases stayed unmatched. Germline lookup yields CDR1 MNHEY and CDR2 SMNVEV (reference sequence). This CDR3 is 18 amino acids long. CDR3 protein: CASSFRGTSGRATDTQYF. CDR3 nucleotide sequence: TGTGCCAGCAGTTTCCGGGGGACTAGCGGGAGGGCAACAGATACGCAGTATTTT.

The chain has TRBV6-2 or TRBV6-3 and TRBJ2-5, with D perhaps being TRBD1 or TRBD2 (5 bases each). V was pared by 2 bases and J by 3 bases, with 16 bases between. CDR3 length: 16 residues. The V gene's germline CDR1 is MNHEY and CDR2 SVGEGT. CDR3 coding DNA: TGTGCCAGCAGTTACGCTTTGGGGGAATTGAAAGAGACCCAGTACTTC. As protein: CASSYALGELKETQYF.

This sequence joins TRBV19 and TRBJ2-5, with TRBD2 matching 13 bases. Germline trimming cut 4 bases from V and 5 bases from J; bases unmatched to any gene: 10. Germline assignment: CDR1 LNHDA and CDR2 SQIVND (reference sequence). The CDR3 has 17 residues. In nucleotides, the CDR3 is TGTGCCAGTAGTACACCGGGACTAGCGGGATCGGGGGAGACCCAGTACTTC. The encoded protein is CASSTPGLAGSGETQYF.

V gene TRBV30 combines with J gene TRBJ1-5; D uncertain. CDR1 and CDR2 from the germline V gene are GTSNPN and SVGIG (reference sequence). Deletions cut 0 bases from V and 4 bases from J, with 10 bases between. There are 14 residues in the CDR3. The CDR3, as DNA: TGTGCCTGGAGTGTAAAGACCCCTAATCAGCCCCAGCATTTT. The encoded protein is CAWSVKTPNQPQHF.

The chain is built from TRBV10-3 and TRBJ1-5; D perhaps matches TRBD1 (6 bases). Trimming took off 6 bases at V and 3 bases at J, with 9 bases between the two ends. The CDR3 loop spans 13 amino acids. The V gene's germline CDR1 is ENHRY and CDR2 SYGVKD. The CDR3 loop reads CAISGQPNQPQHF. CDR3 nucleotides: TGTGCCATCAGCGGACAGCCCAATCAGCCCCAGCATTTT.

The CDR3 sequence: CSVATVWNTEAFF. In nucleotides, the CDR3 is TGCAGCGTTGCGACAGTCTGGAACACTGAAGCTTTCTTT. The gene calls are TRBV29-1 and TRBJ1-1; tentatively, D is TRBD1 (5 bases). The CDR3 has 13 amino acids. V lost 4 bases and J 1 base, leaving 10 bases between the germline ends. Germline values: CDR1 SQVTM, CDR2 ANQGSEA. Together with reference TRBV29-1 and TRBJ1-1, the CDR3 gives the full variable domain: SAVISQKPSRDICQRGTSLTIQCQVDSQVTMMFWYRQQPGQSLTLIATANQGSEATYESGFVIDKFPISRPNLTFSTLTVSNMSPEDSSIYLCSVATVWNTEAFFGQGTRLTVV.

The V and J genes are TRBV2 and TRBJ1-1; TRBD1 aligns across 10 bases. The length of the CDR3 is 13 residues. Germline loops: CDR1 SNHLY, CDR2 FYNNEI. V lost 7 bases and J lost 5; bases outside the gene matches: 4. The CDR3 DNA follows: TGTGCCAGCACCGGGACAGGGGAGACTGAAGCTTTCTTT. Protein sequence: CASTGTGETEAFF.

CDR3 sequence (DNA): TGCAGCGTCCTCGAGAATCCGGCAGCTGAAACAGATACGCAGTATTTT. It translates to CSVLENPAAETDTQYF. The genes are TRBV29-1 and TRBJ2-3; D is unclear. The CDR3 length is 16 residues. Per the germline V gene, CDR1 is SQVTM and CDR2 is ANQGSEA. The ends were cut back, 6 bases at V and 3 bases at J, with 22 bases in the middle.

The gene calls are TRBV10-3 and TRBJ2-2, with 8 nucleotides matching TRBD1. The CDR3 has 14 residues. V gave up 7 bases and J gave up 3 bases; unmatched junction bases: 4. Germline-derived CDR1 and CDR2 are ENHRY and SYGVKD. The CDR3 spells CAITLTGDTGELFF. In DNA, the CDR3 is TGTGCCATCACCCTGACAGGGGACACCGGGGAGCTGTTTTTT.

The gene calls are TRBV13 and TRBJ1-1; D possibly corresponds to TRBD1 (5 bases). CDR3 length equals 14 residues. Germline assignment: CDR1 PRHDT and CDR2 FYEKMQ (reference sequence). Trimming stripped 5 bases from V and 4 bases from J, with 14 bases between. The CDR3 is CASSRGWGTTEAFF. For the CDR3, the DNA is TGTGCCAGCAGCCGGGGATGGGGGACCACTGAAGCTTTCTTT.

The chain joins TRBV24-1 to TRBJ2-2; D is unclear. Germline CDR1 and CDR2: KGHDR and SFDVKD. The CDR3 loop spans 14 amino acids. V shed 1 base and J shed 6 bases, with 8 bases lying between them. The DNA of the CDR3 is TGTGCCACCAGTGATTTACCAGGCTCCGGGGAGCTGTTTTTT. Translated: CATSDLPGSGELFF.

This chain links TRBV7-3 with TRBJ2-1; TRBD2 aligns across 11 bases. J lost 6 bases, V lost 2 bases, and 3 bases had no gene match. Germline loops: CDR1 SGHTA, CDR2 FQGTGA. This CDR3 has 15 amino acids. The CDR3 here is CASSLGLAGGNEQFF. In nucleotides, the CDR3 is TGTGCCAGCAGCTTAGGACTAGCGGGTGGCAATGAGCAGTTCTTC.

In its sample, this clone was seen once. V is TRBV29-1 and J is TRBJ2-7, with TRBD1 matching 7 bases. Germline lookup yields CDR1 SQVTM and CDR2 ANQGSEA. V gave up 6 bases and J gave up 7 bases; unmatched junction bases: 18. The CDR3 covers 15 residues. Written as DNA, the CDR3 is TGCAGCGTCGCCTTAAGTGGGACAGATGGGTGGGAGCAGTACTTC. Translation: CSVALSGTDGWEQYF.